This is a list of T cell receptor beta chains from one sample in a study of T cell responses to AZD1222 COVID-19 vaccine. Profiled with immunoSEQ multiplex PCR; TCRdb holds only in-frame clones, not every one. The table shows around 78,000 clones, with 75% to 90% occurring only once. Source: peripheral blood, taken on day 0 of AZD1222 vaccination. All receptors derive from an adult in good health. Each CDR3 is given with its conserved first and last residue. Each record gives: clone size, J gene, D gene, V gene, CDR3 protein, CDR3 DNA. A D gene is named only where the DNA matches it firmly. Rows give clone size only sometimes, using once, few, many, or a class for an expanded clone.

>.|TRBJ2-1|.|TRBV6-5
CASTSTRPGEQFF
TGTGCCAGCACCTCGACTAGACCCGGTGAGCAGTTCTTC
>.|TRBJ2-5|.|TRBV7-2
CASSLAHGDEKTQYF
TGTGCCAGCAGCTTAGCTCACGGGGACGAAAAGACCCAGTACTTC
>.|TRBJ2-2|.|TRBV30
CAWSADGNTGELFF
TGTGCCTGGAGTGCAGACGGGAACACCGGGGAGCTGTTTTTT
>.|TRBJ2-5|.|TRBV9
CASSYTGTETQYF
TGTGCCAGCAGCTACACAGGGACAGAGACCCAGTACTTC
>.|TRBJ1-4|.|TRBV2
CASSEFGQRDEKLFF
TGTGCCAGCAGTGAATTTGGTCAAAGGGATGAAAAACTGTTTTTT
>once|TRBJ1-5|.|TRBV2
CASNPDSNQPQHF
TGTGCCAGCAACCCCGATAGCAATCAGCCCCAGCATTTT
>.|TRBJ1-4|.|TRBV7-6
CASSPHRSLNEKLFF
TGTGCCAGCAGCCCGCACAGATCCCTGAATGAAAAACTGTTTTTT
>once|TRBJ1-1|.|TRBV27
CASHNGWVTEAFF
TGTGCCAGCCACAACGGATGGGTAACTGAAGCTTTCTTT
>.|TRBJ2-2|.|TRBV7-8
CASSLIGSGELFF
TGTGCCAGCAGCTTAATCGGGAGCGGGGAGCTGTTTTTT
>.|TRBJ2-4|TRBD2|TRBV19
CASSTLLAGGQKAKNIQYF
TGTGCCAGTAGTACCCTACTAGCGGGAGGGCAAAAAGCCAAAAACATTCAGTACTTC
>.|TRBJ2-7|TRBD1|TRBV15
CATSRDRTGSAYEQYF
TGTGCCACCAGCAGAGATAGGACAGGGTCGGCCTACGAGCAGTACTTC
>.|TRBJ1-3|.|TRBV7-8
CASSFTPGPDSGNTIYF
TGTGCCAGCAGCTTTACACCGGGACCCGACTCTGGAAACACCATATATTTT
>.|TRBJ1-5|.|TRBV18
CASSQGVAQPQHF
TGTGCCAGCTCACAGGGGGTGGCTCAGCCCCAGCATTTT
>.|TRBJ2-7|TRBD1|TRBV12-3/TRBV12-4
CASSQGIHYEQYF
TGTGCCAGCTCACAGGGGATCCACTACGAGCAGTACTTC
>.|TRBJ1-5|TRBD1|TRBV19
CASLLGTGNQPQHF
TGTGCCAGCCTACTCGGGACAGGGAATCAGCCCCAGCATTTT
>once|TRBJ1-5|.|TRBV6-4
CASSRWAQHF
TGTGCCAGCAGTAGGTGGGCCCAGCATTTT
>.|TRBJ1-1|.|TRBV16
CASSPRQGRTEAFF
TGTGCCAGCAGCCCCCGGCAGGGGAGGACTGAAGCTTTCTTT
>.|TRBJ2-5|.|TRBV7-2
CASSSAGEETQYF
TGTGCCAGCAGCTCCGCAGGTGAAGAGACCCAGTACTTC
>.|TRBJ2-2|.|TRBV6-2/TRBV6-3
CASSYEAGKNGELFF
TGTGCCAGCAGTTACGAGGCAGGGAAGAACGGGGAGCTGTTTTTT
>.|TRBJ1-1|.|TRBV19
CASSMGGRVNTEAFF
TGTGCCAGTAGTATGGGGGGCCGTGTGAACACTGAAGCTTTCTTT
>.|TRBJ1-4|.|TRBV18
CASSPGYDEKLFF
TGTGCCAGCTCACCCGGCTACGACGAAAAACTGTTTTTT
>.|TRBJ1-4|.|TRBV19
CASRNSRGPNEKLFF
TGTGCCAGTAGGAACTCCAGGGGTCCTAATGAAAAACTGTTTTTT
>.|TRBJ2-2|.|TRBV2
CASSVGTGELFF
TGTGCCAGCAGTGTAGGGACCGGGGAGCTGTTTTTT
>.|TRBJ1-2|TRBD1|TRBV4-2
CASSLPNLRTGADGYTF
TGTGCCAGCAGCCTCCCTAATTTGCGGACAGGGGCGGATGGCTACACCTTC
>.|TRBJ1-1|.|TRBV7-2
CASSLSEGLGGAFF
TGTGCCAGCAGCTTGTCAGAGGGGCTGGGCGGAGCTTTCTTT
>.|TRBJ1-6|.|TRBV28
CASSLSIIGGDSPLHF
TGTGCCAGCAGTTTATCTATCATCGGGGGCGATTCACCCCTCCACTTT
>.|TRBJ2-7|.|TRBV6-2/TRBV6-3
CASSYRDNYEQYF
TGTGCCAGCAGTTACCGGGACAACTACGAGCAGTACTTC
>few|TRBJ1-4|.|TRBV4-1
CASSGRTDYNEKLFF
TGCGCCAGCAGCGGCCGGACCGATTATAATGAAAAACTGTTTTTT
>few|TRBJ2-6|.|TRBV18
CASSPPGANVLTF
TGTGCCAGCTCACCACCTGGGGCCAACGTCCTGACTTTC
>.|TRBJ2-1|TRBD2|TRBV7-2
CASSLTSGDNEQFF
TGTGCCAGCAGCTTAACTAGCGGTGACAATGAGCAGTTCTTC
>.|TRBJ2-1|.|TRBV20-1
CSAIHGNEQFF
TGCAGTGCTATACATGGTAATGAGCAGTTCTTC
>.|TRBJ2-3|TRBD1|TRBV29-1
CSVDGRDRESRTQYF
TGCAGCGTCGATGGAAGGGACAGGGAGTCTCGAACGCAGTATTTT
>.|TRBJ1-2|.|TRBV6-5
CASRTRSGSYGYTF
TGTGCCAGCAGAACCCGTTCAGGCAGCTATGGCTACACCTTC
>few|TRBJ1-2|TRBD1|TRBV9
CASSVGPGGTEEGYTF
TGTGCCAGCAGCGTAGGCCCTGGGGGGACAGAAGAAGGCTACACCTTC
>.|TRBJ2-5|.|TRBV3-1/TRBV3-2
CASSQEGQSEETQYF
TGTGCCAGCAGCCAAGAGGGTCAGTCGGAGGAGACCCAGTACTTC
>.|TRBJ2-7|.|TRBV7-8
CASSRGRAAEEQYF
TGTGCCAGCAGCCGGGGGCGGGCTGCGGAAGAGCAGTACTTC
>.|TRBJ1-4|TRBD1|TRBV19
CASTKARTGAEKLFF
TGTGCCAGTACCAAGGCGCGGACAGGGGCCGAAAAACTGTTTTTT
>.|TRBJ2-1|TRBD2|TRBV5-1
CASSLGLARGNEQFF
TGCGCCAGCAGCTTAGGACTAGCCAGGGGCAATGAGCAGTTCTTC
>.|TRBJ2-4|.|TRBV11-2
CASSLNPRYQDIQYF
TGTGCCAGCAGCTTAAATCCGAGATATCAGGACATTCAGTACTTC